Presented here are 30 T cell receptor beta chains from one specimen sequenced in a study of T cells after yellow fever vaccination. Using its own MiXCR run on the 5' RACE reads, TCRdb lists one record per CDR3 protein. The data hold hundreds of thousands of distinct CDR3 sequences, with over 15% observed a single time. The specimen comprised PBMCs, sampled 15 days after the yellow fever booster vaccination. The source is a man younger than 45 who received the YFV17D yellow fever vaccine.

This clonotype occurred a few times. V gene TRBV7-8 combines with J gene TRBJ2-5; perhaps TRBD2 as D (5 bases). Germline CDR1 is SGHVS and CDR2 is FQNEAQ. V was clipped by 4 bases and J by 7 bases, with 28 bases between them. The CDR3 runs to 18 residues. CDR3 sequence (DNA): TGTGCCAGCAGCTCCAATTCAGATGGCCCCACGGGAATGAGGACCCAGTACTTC. Its protein is CASSSNSDGPTGMRTQYF.

This clonotype was recorded a few times. The chain recombines TRBV12-3 or TRBV12-4 with TRBJ2-2; D remains ambiguous. Trimming shortened V by 3 bases and J by 3 bases, and 8 bases separated the two germline ends. The CDR3 consists of 14 residues. The chain's CDR3 is CASSFWADTGELFF. DNA of the CDR3: TGTGCCAGCAGTTTCTGGGCAGACACCGGGGAGCTGTTTTTT.

This chain joins TRBV28 and TRBJ2-7; no firm D call. The CDR3 covers 12 residues. V was shortened by 3 bases and J by 2 bases, with 5 bases between the two germline ends. CDR1 MDHEN and CDR2 SYDVKM come from the germline V gene. In DNA form, the CDR3 reads TGTGCCAGCAGTTTTCGGGCCTACGAGCAGTACTTC. Its translation is CASSFRAYEQYF.

The J gene is TRBJ1-5, the V gene TRBV7-9; 7 positions match TRBD1. Germline lookup yields CDR1 SEHNR and CDR2 FQNEAQ (reference sequence). The CDR3 totals 15 residues. V trimming: 3 bases; J trimming: 3 bases; junction bases outside the gene matches: 5. Written as DNA, the CDR3 is TGTGCCAGCAGCTTTTCAGGGGGTCCCAATCAGCCCCAGCATTTT. The encoded protein is CASSFSGGPNQPQHF.

This clonotype was seen only a few times. The CDR3 nucleotides read TGTGCCAGCAGCTTAAAGCGGCTAGTGAGGGAGACCCAGTACTTC. Encoded protein: CASSLKRLVRETQYF. This rearrangement joins TRBV7-9 to TRBJ2-5; a weak D match, TRBD2 (5 bases). Trimming took 2 bases from V and 5 from J, leaving 15 bases between them. Per germline, CDR1 SEHNR and CDR2 FQNEAQ (reference sequence). The CDR3 spans 15 residues.

The genes are TRBV27 and TRBJ1-6; D ambiguous. The CDR3 length is 15 residues. Trimming cost V 4 bases and J 10 bases, with 17 bases left between them. Per the germline V gene, CDR1 is MNHEY and CDR2 is SMNVEV (reference sequence). Here the CDR3 reads CASSSAPELGSPLHF. CDR3 DNA: TGTGCCAGCAGTTCCGCCCCCGAACTGGGATCACCCCTCCACTTT.

This clonotype was seen only a few times. At one boundary the junction diverges from the germline segment, which might be a read error. The chain has TRBV6-2 or TRBV6-3 and TRBJ2-1; the match to TRBD2 covers 7 bases. The CDR3 extends over 12 amino acids. From germline, CDR1 is MNHEY and CDR2 SVGEGT. CDR3 sequence reads: CASTQSGNGQFF. For the CDR3, the DNA is TGTGCCAGCACCCAAAGCGGGAATGGGCAGTTCTTC.

J is TRBJ2-7 and V is TRBV28, with 9 bases lining up with TRBD1. The trim removed 4 bases at V and 5 bases at J, leaving 9 bases unmatched. The CDR3 runs 15 residues. CDR1 and CDR2 (germline): MDHEN, SYDVKM. CDR3 sequence: CASSSGQGFQDEQYF. The CDR3 DNA reads TGTGCCAGCAGTTCCGGACAGGGGTTTCAGGACGAGCAGTACTTC.

The chain couples TRBV6-5 to TRBJ2-7; no clear D gene. The CDR3 has 12 amino acids. Trimming shortened V by 6 bases and J by 5 bases, and 11 bases separated the two germline ends. In germline, CDR1 is MNHEY, CDR2 SVGAGI. DNA of the CDR3: TGTGCCAGCAGCCCGGAGAGAGACGAGCAGTACTTC. This gives the protein CASSPERDEQYF.

The J gene is TRBJ2-2, the V gene TRBV12-3 or TRBV12-4, with D hard to call. The CDR3 has 13 amino acids. V dropped 2 bases and J dropped 7 bases, with 8 bases sitting between them. The CDR3 nucleotides read TGTGCCAGCAGTTTATTGAGTGTCGGGGAGCTGTTTTTT. It encodes CASSLLSVGELFF.

The chain has TRBV28 and TRBJ2-2, with D possibly TRBD2 on 6 matching bases. CDR3 length equals 15 residues. The germline V gene has CDR1 MDHEN and CDR2 SYDVKM. The V end lost 3 bases, the J end lost 1 base, and 9 bases lay between the germline ends. The CDR3 here is CASSFMGLNTGELFF. For the CDR3, the DNA is TGTGCCAGCAGTTTTATGGGACTGAACACCGGGGAGCTGTTTTTT.

This clonotype was seen a handful of times. The CDR3 reads CASSLTGANGELFF. The CDR3, as DNA: TGTGCCAGCAGCTTAACGGGGGCAAACGGGGAGCTGTTTTTT. The chain joins TRBV7-6 to TRBJ2-2; D is perhaps TRBD1 or TRBD2 (6 bases each). CDR3 length: 14 amino acids. CDR1 is SGHVS and CDR2 is FNYEAQ in the germline V gene. Trimming stripped 2 bases from V and 7 bases from J, with 11 bases between.

This clonotype was picked up a small number of times. This rearrangement joins TRBV5-1 to TRBJ2-7, with 7 nucleotides matching TRBD2. The CDR3 consists of 14 residues. V lost 2 bases, J lost 4 bases, and 6 bases stayed unmatched. Per germline, CDR1 SGHRS and CDR2 YFSETQ. Here the CDR3 reads CASSLEAGSYEQYF. Written as DNA, the CDR3 is TGCGCCAGCAGCTTAGAAGCGGGATCGTACGAGCAGTACTTC.

V is TRBV7-9 and J is TRBJ2-3; D perhaps matches TRBD1 (6 bases). Between the trimmed V and J ends, which lost 5 bases and 0 bases, there was a span of 9 bases. The CDR3 extends over 14 amino acids. CDR1 SEHNR and CDR2 FQNEAQ come from the germline V gene (reference sequence). CDR3 amino acids: CASSQGQSTDTQYF. The CDR3 DNA is TGTGCCAGCAGCCAAGGACAGAGCACAGATACGCAGTATTTT.

The chain carries TRBV18 and TRBJ2-2, with D perhaps matching TRBD1 (6 bases). Trimming left V 2 bases short and J 0 bases short, with 7 bases between. CDR3 length: 15 residues. CDR1 and CDR2 (germline): KGHSH, LQKENI. The DNA for the CDR3 is TGTGCCAGCTCACCAGAGGGGGCGAACACCGGGGAGCTGTTTTTT. Translating gives CASSPEGANTGELFF.

This clonotype was counted a few times. The J gene is TRBJ2-2, the V gene TRBV24-1, with a tentative D call TRBD2 (5 bases). Per the germline V gene, CDR1 is KGHDR and CDR2 is SFDVKD. The V and J ends lost 0 bases and 5 bases respectively, with 6 bases between them. This CDR3 comprises 14 residues. CDR3: CATSDLGGTGELFF. The CDR3 DNA reads as TGTGCCACCAGTGATTTGGGAGGAACCGGGGAGCTGTTTTTT.

This clonotype showed up just a few times. V gene TRBV25-1 combines with J gene TRBJ2-5; D is unresolved. CDR1 is MGHDK, CDR2 SYGVNS, per germline. V shed 1 base and J shed 5 bases, with 11 bases lying between them. This CDR3 spans 14 amino acids. The CDR3 loop reads CASSELETAETQYF. The CDR3 DNA is TGTGCCAGCAGTGAATTAGAGACGGCGGAGACCCAGTACTTC.

The rearrangement uses TRBV19 and TRBJ1-5, with no clear D. The germline V gene encodes CDR1 LNHDA and CDR2 SQIVND (reference sequence). The CDR3 sequence is 14 residues long. V was shortened by 7 bases and J by 4 bases, with 14 bases between the two germline ends. CDR3 region: CASNMWLGNQPQHF. The CDR3 DNA follows: TGTGCCAGTAATATGTGGTTGGGGAATCAGCCCCAGCATTTT.

The V and J genes are TRBV5-1 and TRBJ2-5, with D hard to call. Germline loops: CDR1 SGHRS, CDR2 YFSETQ. The CDR3 runs 14 residues. Trimming removed 0 bases from V and 7 bases from J, with 13 bases in between. The CDR3, as DNA: TGCGCCAGCAGCTTGGACCCGAGCCCAGGGACCCAGTACTTC. Protein product: CASSLDPSPGTQYF.

The chain is built from TRBV15 and TRBJ2-1; 7 nucleotides align to TRBD2. The V gene's germline CDR1 is LNHNV and CDR2 YYDKDF (reference sequence). This CDR3 has 15 residues. J was trimmed by 8 bases and V by 1 base; bases with no gene match: 8. Here the CDR3 DNA reads TGTGCCACCAGCAGAGGTACCGGGACTATCGATGAGCAGTTCTTC. Its protein product is CATSRGTGTIDEQFF.

The J gene is TRBJ2-7, the V gene TRBV19; D call uncertain. V gave up 3 bases and J gave up 1 base, with 10 bases separating them. Looked up from germline, CDR1 is LNHDA and CDR2 is SQIVND (reference sequence). The CDR3 is 14 residues long. CDR3 region: CASSISQQSYEQYF. The CDR3 DNA sequence: TGTGCCAGTAGTATTTCTCAACAATCCTACGAGCAGTACTTC.

This clonotype came up a few times. V and J are TRBV5-1 and TRBJ1-2, with 8 bases matching TRBD1. Per germline, CDR1 SGHRS and CDR2 YFSETQ. CDR3 size: 14 residues. V shed 4 bases and J 2 bases; nucleotides not matched to a gene: 4. CDR3 region: CASSETGGNYGYTF. In nucleotides, the CDR3 is TGCGCCAGCAGCGAAACAGGGGGGAACTATGGCTACACCTTC.

This clonotype was counted between two and nine times. Written as DNA, the CDR3 is TGTGCCATCAGTGAACCGGGCTCGGAAGGCTACACCTTC. Translation: CAISEPGSEGYTF. The V and J genes are TRBV10-3 and TRBJ1-2, with no clear D. The V gene lost 3 bases and the J gene lost 8 bases, with 13 bases spanning the gap. This CDR3 region has 13 residues. Looked up from germline, CDR1 is ENHRY and CDR2 is SYGVKD.

This clonotype was picked up a small number of times. The rearrangement joins TRBV6-1 to TRBJ2-1; 9 bases fit TRBD2. Unmatched junction bases numbered 8, after V lost 5 bases and J lost 6 bases. The CDR3 runs 15 residues. Germline V gene sequence: CDR1 MNHNS, CDR2 SASEGT. The CDR3 spells CASSPAGLAANEQFF. The DNA of the CDR3 is TGTGCCAGCAGTCCGGCGGGACTAGCTGCCAATGAGCAGTTCTTC.

In its sample, this clonotype was seen a few times. V and J are TRBV5-1 and TRBJ1-1; maybe TRBD1 (5 bases). CDR1 and CDR2 from the germline V gene are SGHRS and YFSETQ. CDR3 length: 12 residues. Trimming removed 3 bases from V and 6 bases from J, with 9 bases in between. CDR3 in amino acids: CASSSEGPEAFF. The CDR3 DNA is TGCGCCAGCAGCTCGGAGGGACCTGAAGCTTTCTTT.

The chain uses TRBV20-1 and TRBJ2-1, with TRBD2 as a possible D gene (7 bases). The CDR3 contains 17 residues. V lost 5 bases to trimming and J lost 0 bases, with 20 bases between them. From germline, CDR1 is DFQATT and CDR2 SNEGSKA (reference sequence). The CDR3 here is CSAWGGRTQSSYNEQFF. The CDR3 nucleotides are TGCAGTGCTTGGGGGGGGCGGACCCAGAGCTCCTACAATGAGCAGTTCTTC.

J is TRBJ1-3 and V is TRBV9; D is unclear. The germline V and J ends were trimmed by 4 bases and 4 bases, with 6 bases remaining between them. CDR1 and CDR2 (germline): SGDLS, YYNGEE. The CDR3 totals 12 residues. The CDR3 region has the DNA TGTGCCAGCAGCTACAACGGAAACACCATATATTTT. Its protein product is CASSYNGNTIYF.

This clonotype has only a few counts. CDR3 residues: CSAHARNEQYF. In DNA form, the CDR3 reads TGCAGTGCTCATGCCAGGAACGAGCAGTACTTC. The V and J genes are TRBV20-1 and TRBJ2-7; D uncertain. From germline, CDR1 is DFQATT and CDR2 SNEGSKA (reference sequence). The CDR3 has 11 amino acids. V was shortened by 5 bases and J by 5 bases, with 10 bases between the two germline ends.

The CDR3 DNA sequence: TGTGCCAGCAGCCAACAATCGGATACGCAGTATTTT. Residues: CASSQQSDTQYF. The chain links TRBV6-5 to TRBJ2-3; D is undetermined. Trimming cost V 6 bases and J 6 bases, with 10 bases left between them. Per the germline V gene, CDR1 is MNHEY and CDR2 is SVGAGI. The CDR3 has 12 amino acids.

This clonotype was observed a few times. The chain has TRBV2 and TRBJ2-7, with D tentatively TRBD1 (5 bases). CDR1 SNHLY and CDR2 FYNNEI come from the germline V gene. The CDR3 contains 14 residues. Between the trimmed V and J ends, which lost 5 bases and 0 bases, there was a span of 11 bases. As DNA, the CDR3 is TGTGCCAGCAGTAACCGACAGAGCTCCTACGAGCAGTACTTC. Protein product: CASSNRQSSYEQYF. The full variable domain, its missing parts supplied by reference TRBV2 and TRBJ2-7, is EPEVTQTPSHQVTQMGQEVILRCVPISNHLYFYWYRQILGQKVEFLVSFYNNEISEKSEIFDDQFSVERPDGSNFTLKIRSTKLEDSAMYFCASSNRQSSYEQYFGPGTRLTVT.